This TCR beta chain was sequenced in a study of PD-L1 blockade in urothelial cancer. Overall study results and limits: The study found that durable-benefit patients expanded tumor-associated blood clones more at 3 weeks.

V lost 3 bases and J lost 1; bases outside the gene matches: 6. Germline V CDR1 and CDR2: MDHEN, SYDVKM. The CDR3 has 15 residues. Concerning this clone: What it recognizes is unknown.

The protocol was immunoSEQ multiplex PCR, while the TCRdb copy is restricted to in-frame clones and leaves out a portion. The sample holds over 75,000 clones; more than 80% are singletons and the top ten take about 1%. The time point was: pretreatment peripheral blood. The chain uses TRBV28 and TRBJ2-7, with 7 bases identical to TRBD1. This TCR was recovered from an elderly woman with urothelial cancer. The sequencing used PBMCs, collected around atezolizumab (anti-PD-L1) treatment. CDR3 protein: CASSFSEGASYEQYF. The CDR3 DNA reads TGTGCCAGCAGTTTTTCCGAGGGGGCGTCCTACGAGCAGTACTTC.